This T cell receptor (beta chain) was observed in a study of blood T cell repertoires in COVID-19. TCRdb's table, derived via immunoSEQ multiplex PCR, lists solely in-frame clones and lacks some. The table shows approximately 300,000 clones, with around nine tenths occurring only once. Trimming stripped 7 bases from V and 6 bases from J, with 17 bases between. This CDR3 has 14 amino acids. Germline CDR1 SGHAT, CDR2 FQNNGV. Sequenced material: peripheral blood. This clonotype was sampled from a man between 35 and 55 years old with acute or convalescent COVID-19. This rearrangement joins TRBV11-2 to TRBJ2-3; D is uncertain. The CDR3, as DNA: TGTGCCAGCACCCCTGATTGGGCTGACGATACGCAGTATTTT. Protein product: CASTPDWADDTQYF.